The 30 T cell receptor beta chains below come from one sample, sequenced in a study. The sorted Tregs were CD4+CD25+CD127-/low cells. TCRdb analysed the 5' RACE reads with MiXCR anew, one entry per CDR3 protein. The data contain 35,000 to 55,000 distinct CDR3 sequences, 22% of them singletons. Sequencing input: Tregs sorted from a lymph node. The source of these receptors is a female donor with breast cancer.

The table lists this clonotype with a few counts. This chain links TRBV20-1 with TRBJ2-5; D perhaps matches TRBD2 (5 bases). The CDR3 runs to 14 residues. Germline loops: CDR1 DFQATT, CDR2 SNEGSKA (reference sequence). Trimming cost V 3 bases and J 0 bases, with 11 bases left between them. CDR3 sequence reads: CSASGLGYQETQYF. CDR3 DNA: TGCAGTGCTAGCGGACTGGGGTACCAAGAGACCCAGTACTTC.

By share of the sample, this clonotype is medium-sized. The genes are TRBV29-1 and TRBJ2-1; tentative D call: TRBD1 (6 bases). The CDR3 extends over 15 amino acids. Germline V gene data show CDR1 as SQVTM and CDR2 as ANQGSEA. The V and J ends lost 7 bases and 2 bases respectively, with 18 bases between them. The CDR3 region has the DNA TGCAGCGCGGTGAGGGGGTCCATGGCCTACAATGAGCAGTTCTTC. It encodes CSAVRGSMAYNEQFF.

This clonotype was seen at least ten times. The V call is TRBV13, the J call TRBJ1-3; TRBD1 might be the D (6 bases). Germline V gene data show CDR1 as PRHDT and CDR2 as FYEKMQ (reference sequence). This CDR3 comprises 16 residues. The V end was cut by 2 bases, the J end by 9 bases, with 20 bases between. In nucleotides, the CDR3 is TGTGCCAGCAGCTTATACAGGGAGGGGAAAGCAGGCACCATATATTTT. It is translated as CASSLYREGKAGTIYF. Drawing the rest from reference TRBV13 and TRBJ1-3, the complete variable domain is AAGVIQSPRHLIKEKRETATLKCYPIPRHDTVYWYQQGPGQDPQFLISFYEKMQSDKGSIPDRFSAQQFSDYHSELNMSSLELGDSALYFCASSLYREGKAGTIYFGEGSWLTVV.

This clonotype came up many times. J is TRBJ2-7 and V is TRBV7-2; 8 nucleotides align to TRBD1. The V segment lost 5 bases and the J segment 6 bases; nucleotides outside the gene matches: 12. Germline V gene data show CDR1 as SGHTA and CDR2 as FQGNSA. The CDR3 length is 15 residues. CDR3 residues: CASSPRTGPVGEQYF. CDR3 nucleotides: TGTGCCAGCAGCCCCCGGACAGGGCCCGTCGGCGAGCAGTACTTC.

There are many counts of this clonotype. The rearrangement joins TRBV10-3 to TRBJ2-1, with TRBD2 identical over 9 bases. From germline, CDR1 is ENHRY and CDR2 SYGVKD. This CDR3 contains 13 residues. V lost 9 bases and J lost 6; bases outside the gene matches: 6. This CDR3 reads CAILSGSGNEQFF. For the CDR3, the DNA is TGTGCCATTCTTAGCGGGAGCGGCAATGAGCAGTTCTTC.

In regard to this clonotype: Sequence at one end of the junction differs from germline and may be a read error. J is TRBJ2-7 and V is TRBV28; 9 positions agree with TRBD1. This CDR3 contains 14 residues. Germline values: CDR1 MDHEN, CDR2 SYDVKM. The CDR3 DNA is TGTACCAGCAGCCCACTAGGACAGGGGAATGAGCAGTACTTC. This encodes CTSSPLGQGNEQYF.

This clonotype was counted only a few times. Possible read error: a much larger clone is one base away. The V gene is TRBV29-1, the J gene TRBJ2-1; TRBD1 matches 8 bases. The length of the CDR3 is 14 residues. CDR1 and CDR2 from the germline V gene are SQVTM and ANQGSEA. In DNA, the CDR3 is TGCGGCCTTGCGGGGACAGGCAACCACAATGAGCAGTTCTTC. It codes for CGLAGTGNHNEQFF.

This clonotype came up a few times. CDR3 coding DNA: TGTGCCAGCAGTTTATCGCGGCTTAACACTGAAGCTTTCTTT. This translates into CASSLSRLNTEAFF. The V call is TRBV6-5, the J call TRBJ1-1; D gene uncertain. This CDR3 has 14 amino acids. Between the trimmed V and J ends, which lost 4 bases and 2 bases, there was a span of 11 bases. CDR1 MNHEY and CDR2 SVGAGI come from the germline V gene.

This clonotype occurred a few times. The rearrangement uses TRBV6-5 and TRBJ2-1; 7 bases line up with TRBD1. This CDR3 spans 15 amino acids. Germline assignment: CDR1 MNHEY and CDR2 SVGAGI. The V and J ends lost 4 bases and 0 bases, in that order; junction bases with no gene match: 3. Here the CDR3 DNA reads TGTGCCAGCAGTTCCGACAGGGACTCCTACAATGAGCAGTTCTTC. Translation gives CASSSDRDSYNEQFF.

This clonotype was seen many times. The chain is built from TRBV7-2 and TRBJ2-1; a weak D match, TRBD1 (5 bases). Per germline, CDR1 SGHTA and CDR2 FQGNSA. CDR3 length: 15 residues. Trimming took 5 bases from V and 7 from J, leaving 18 bases between them. The CDR3 DNA reads TGTGCCAGCAGCGTCCGACAAGGGGTTCTGAATGAGCAGTTCTTC. Amino acids: CASSVRQGVLNEQFF.

In this sample, this clonotype turned up many times. The chain has TRBV5-4 and TRBJ2-5, with D possibly matching TRBD1 (6 bases). The CDR3 runs 13 residues. The ends were cut back, 3 bases at V and 3 bases at J, with 9 bases in the middle. Per germline, CDR1 SGHNT and CDR2 YYREEE (reference sequence). DNA of the CDR3: TGTGCCAGCAGCTCACAGGGTAAAGAGACCCAGTACTTC. Its protein is CASSSQGKETQYF.

Remarks on this clonotype: This may arise from a read error, as a much more abundant clone is one base away. V usage is TRBV7-3 and J usage is TRBJ2-3; D is perhaps TRBD2 (6 bases). Germline V gene sequence: CDR1 SGHTA, CDR2 FQGTGA. The CDR3 is 15 amino acids. Trimming cost V 5 bases and J 0 bases, with 12 bases left between them. DNA for the CDR3: TGTGCCAGCAGCCCCGGGACTTTAAGCACAGATACGCAGTATTTT. Encoded protein: CASSPGTLSTDTQYF.

The rearrangement uses TRBV27 and TRBJ2-1; D uncertain. Deletions cut 5 bases from V and 7 bases from J, with 15 bases between. The CDR3 consists of 14 residues. CDR1 and CDR2 (germline): MNHEY, SMNVEV (reference sequence). The CDR3 DNA reads as TGTGCCAGCAGTCCAATATACCCGTCGAATGAGCAGTTCTTC. It translates to CASSPIYPSNEQFF.

This clonotype counts as medium-sized. The chain recombines TRBV20-1 with TRBJ2-7; D is undetermined. The CDR3 sequence is 10 residues long. Germline V gene sequence: CDR1 DFQATT, CDR2 SNEGSKA (reference sequence). Trimming left V 5 bases short and J 3 bases short, with 5 bases between. For the CDR3, the DNA is TGCAGTGCTGTTGACTACGAGCAGTACTTC. This translates into CSAVDYEQYF.

Comment on this clonotype: A read error may be the cause here, since a much bigger clone is one base away. This rearrangement joins TRBV20-1 to TRBJ2-1, with D maybe TRBD2 (6 bases). Germline assignment: CDR1 DFQATT and CDR2 SNEGSKA (reference sequence). This CDR3 is built from 15 residues. The V end was cut by 3 bases, the J end by 11 bases, with 23 bases between. CDR3: CSASDQDYKTMKQFF. In nucleotides, the CDR3 is TGCAGTGCTAGTGACCAGGACTACAAAACAATGAAGCAGTTCTTC.

The table lists this clonotype with many counts. V gene TRBV27 combines with J gene TRBJ2-3; a weak D match, TRBD2 (6 bases). CDR1 is MNHEY, CDR2 SMNVEV, per germline (reference sequence). The CDR3 loop spans 15 amino acids. Trimming stripped 3 bases from V and 1 base from J, with 11 bases between. CDR3 loop: CASSFGGTGTDTQYF. CDR3 nucleotides: TGTGCCAGCAGTTTTGGGGGGACTGGCACAGATACGCAGTATTTT.

The chain couples TRBV5-1 to TRBJ2-3; TRBD2 is a possible D gene (5 bases). The CDR3 runs to 15 residues. Trimming pared 0 bases from V and 4 bases from J, leaving 12 bases between. Germline-derived CDR1 and CDR2 are SGHRS and YFSETQ. The CDR3 nucleotides read TGCGCCAGCAGCTTGGCCGGGAACCGCGCAGATACGCAGTATTTT. Encoded protein: CASSLAGNRADTQYF.

The J gene is TRBJ1-4, the V gene TRBV7-9; unclear D gene. The CDR3 consists of 14 residues. V was trimmed by 5 bases and J by 6 bases, leaving 13 bases between them. Germline V gene data show CDR1 as SEHNR and CDR2 as FQNEAQ (reference sequence). The CDR3 nucleotides are TGTGCCAGCAGCCCCAACGGGCGAGATGAAAAACTGTTTTTT. Its protein product is CASSPNGRDEKLFF.

This clonotype occurred many times. This chain connects TRBV5-8 to TRBJ1-3, with TRBD1 matching 10 bases. Per the germline V gene, CDR1 is SGHTS and CDR2 is YDEGEE. This CDR3 contains 14 residues. V shed 3 bases, J shed 4 bases, and the junction held 1 base outside the gene matches. The CDR3 region is CASSWGQGGNTIYF. The CDR3 DNA sequence: TGTGCCAGCAGCTGGGGACAGGGGGGAAACACCATATATTTT.

The chain employs TRBV20-1 and TRBJ2-3; D call uncertain. The CDR3 consists of 15 residues. Germline V lookup: CDR1 DFQATT, CDR2 SNEGSKA (reference sequence). Trimming shortened V by 5 bases and J by 2 bases, and 17 bases separated the two germline ends. CDR3 protein: CSAGALKLVTDTQYF. As DNA, the CDR3 is TGCAGTGCTGGAGCCTTAAAGCTTGTCACAGATACGCAGTATTTT.

The V call is TRBV11-2, the J call TRBJ2-1, with no clear D. This CDR3 contains 13 residues. Germline CDR1 reads SGHAT; CDR2 reads FQNNGV. Trimming cost V 0 bases and J 8 bases, with 8 bases left between them. CDR3 sequence reads: CASSLEARDEQFF. In nucleotides, the CDR3 is TGTGCCAGCAGCTTAGAGGCTAGGGATGAGCAGTTCTTC.

Only a few counts were recorded for this clonotype. The CDR3 is CASSQLTSGPNTGELFF. The CDR3 nucleotides are TGCGCCAGCAGTCAACTAACTAGCGGACCGAACACCGGGGAGCTGTTTTTT. The V call is TRBV4-1, the J call TRBJ2-2; 8 bases fit TRBD2. Germline lookup yields CDR1 MGHRA and CDR2 YSYEKL. The CDR3 length is 17 residues. With 6 bases clipped from V and 0 bases from J, the junction kept 9 bases outside the gene matches.

This clonotype was counted a few times. Lacking the conserved final phenylalanine or tryptophan, this CDR3 likely reflects a read error. DNA of the CDR3: TGTGCCAGCACCGGGGGGGGAGTCGAGACCACAGATACGCAGTATTCT. The encoded protein is CASTGGGVETTDTQYS. The V and J genes are TRBV7-2 and TRBJ2-3, with 8 bases matching TRBD2. Germline V gene lookup returns CDR1 SGHTA and CDR2 FQGNSA. CDR3 length: 16 amino acids. Trimming at V came to 7 bases and at J to 2 bases, leaving 11 bases not matched to a gene.

V usage is TRBV4-1 and J usage is TRBJ1-1, with a tentative D call TRBD1 (5 bases). This CDR3 has 15 residues. V was clipped by 3 bases and J by 3 bases, with 14 bases between them. Germline V gene lookup returns CDR1 MGHRA and CDR2 YSYEKL. CDR3 amino acids: CASSHEPGGDTEAFF. CDR3 nucleotide sequence: TGCGCCAGCAGCCACGAGCCTGGGGGTGACACTGAAGCTTTCTTT.

This clonotype was picked up a small number of times. V and J are TRBV6-5 and TRBJ2-3; D is unresolved. Germline V gives CDR1 MNHEY, CDR2 SVGAGI. The CDR3 runs 13 residues. The V end was cut by 4 bases, the J end by 6 bases, with 11 bases between. The CDR3 protein is CASSSPTVDTQYF. The CDR3 region has the DNA TGTGCCAGCAGTTCCCCGACGGTGGATACGCAGTATTTT.

The DNA for the CDR3 is TGTGCCAGCAGTGGAGGGGCTAGCGGCCCCTACGAGCAGTACTTC. This gives the protein CASSGGASGPYEQYF. This chain uses TRBV6-2 or TRBV6-3 with TRBJ2-7, with 7 positions matching TRBD2. V was pared by 5 bases and J by 2 bases, with 9 bases of the junction left unmatched. The CDR3 consists of 15 residues. Germline loops: CDR1 MNHEY, CDR2 SVGEGT.

The CDR3 region has the DNA TGTGCCAGCAGCGTAAAGGGGCGGTCTAGCGGGGGGCAAGAGACCCAGTACTTC. Amino acids: CASSVKGRSSGGQETQYF. The chain employs TRBV4-2 and TRBJ2-5; 11 positions match TRBD2. This CDR3 is 18 amino acids long. Per the germline V gene, CDR1 is LGHNA and CDR2 is YNFKEQ. Trimming took 5 bases from V and 2 from J; bases not matched to a gene: 13.

This clonotype is deemed medium-sized. The rearrangement uses TRBV12-3 or TRBV12-4 and TRBJ2-5; 8 positions agree with TRBD2. V gave up 3 bases and J gave up 5 bases; unmatched junction bases: 11. The CDR3 has 16 residues. The CDR3 DNA reads as TGTGCCAGCAGTTTTGACGGGAGGGCATTCAAGGAGACCCAGTACTTC. Amino acid sequence: CASSFDGRAFKETQYF.

This clonotype has just a few counts. The V gene is TRBV9, the J gene TRBJ2-7; maybe TRBD2 (5 bases). The germline gives CDR1 SGDLS, CDR2 YYNGEE. CDR3 length: 14 amino acids. V lost 4 bases and J lost 2, with 13 bases in between. The chain's CDR3 is CASSPFGEPYEQYF. Written as DNA, the CDR3 is TGTGCCAGCAGCCCCTTCGGGGAACCCTACGAGCAGTACTTC.

This clonotype was counted many times. The chain employs TRBV5-1 and TRBJ2-7; D possibly corresponds to TRBD1 (5 bases). Germline V CDR1 and CDR2: SGHRS, YFSETQ. The ends were cut back, 2 bases at V and 1 base at J, with 7 bases in the middle. This CDR3 spans 13 amino acids. The CDR3 coding sequence is TGCGCCAGCAGCTTTGCAGGGTCCTACGAGCAGTACTTC. Amino acids: CASSFAGSYEQYF.